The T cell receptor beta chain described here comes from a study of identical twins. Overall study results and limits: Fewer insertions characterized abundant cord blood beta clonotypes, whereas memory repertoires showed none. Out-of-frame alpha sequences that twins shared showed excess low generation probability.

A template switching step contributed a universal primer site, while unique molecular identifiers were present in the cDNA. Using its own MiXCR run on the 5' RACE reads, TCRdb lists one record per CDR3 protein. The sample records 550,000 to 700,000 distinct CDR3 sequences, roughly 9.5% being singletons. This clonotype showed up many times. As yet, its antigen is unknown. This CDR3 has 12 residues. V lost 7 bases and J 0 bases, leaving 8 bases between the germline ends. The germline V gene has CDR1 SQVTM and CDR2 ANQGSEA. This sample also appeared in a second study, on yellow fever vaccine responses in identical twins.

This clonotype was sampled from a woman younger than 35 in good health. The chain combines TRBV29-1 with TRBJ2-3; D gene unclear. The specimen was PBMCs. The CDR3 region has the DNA TGCAGCGCAGGCCCTAGCACAGATACGCAGTATTTT. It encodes CSAGPSTDTQYF.